This T cell receptor (beta chain) stems from a study of blood T cell repertoires in COVID-19. In the original workflow: The assay estimated nucleated cells by amplifying reference gene primers. The data were produced by immunoSEQ multiplex PCR, yet TCRdb's version contains in-frame clones alone and is incomplete. That table supplies the V and J calls and clone size; D and trimming were determined from the DNA. The top ten clones hold about 4.2% of a sample with about 87,000 clones, approximately 71% of them seen once. Germline values: CDR1 SGHRS, CDR2 YFSETQ. This CDR3 has 15 residues. The V and J ends lost 4 bases and 0 bases, in that order; junction bases with no gene match: 6.

The origin of this receptor is a woman aged 45-60 years with acute or convalescent COVID-19. This rearrangement joins TRBV5-1 to TRBJ1-2; 7 bases are a match to TRBD1. The sample was peripheral blood. The DNA for the CDR3 is TGCGCCAGCAGCCCACACAGGGGCACTAACTATGGCTACACCTTC. It specifies CASSPHRGTNYGYTF. Supplemented by reference TRBV5-1 and TRBJ1-2, the full variable domain reads KAGVTQTPRYLIKTRGQQVTLSCSPISGHRSVSWYQQTPGQGLQFLFEYFSETQRNKGNFPGRFSGRQFSNSRSEMNVSTLELGDSALYLCASSPHRGTNYGYTFGSGTRLTVV.